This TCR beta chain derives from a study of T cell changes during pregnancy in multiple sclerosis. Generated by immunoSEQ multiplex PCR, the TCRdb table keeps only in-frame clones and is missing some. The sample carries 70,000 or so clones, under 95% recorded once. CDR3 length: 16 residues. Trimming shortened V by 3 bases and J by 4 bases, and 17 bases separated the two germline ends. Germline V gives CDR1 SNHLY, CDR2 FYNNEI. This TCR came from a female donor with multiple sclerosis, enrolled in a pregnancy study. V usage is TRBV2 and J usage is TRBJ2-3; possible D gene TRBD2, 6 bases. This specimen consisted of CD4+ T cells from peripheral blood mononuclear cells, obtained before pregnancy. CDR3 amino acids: CASSEEGTLSSDTQYF. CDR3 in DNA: TGTGCCAGCAGTGAGGAAGGGACTCTGAGCTCAGATACGCAGTATTTT. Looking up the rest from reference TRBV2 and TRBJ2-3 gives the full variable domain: EPEVTQTPSHQVTQMGQEVILRCVPISNHLYFYWYRQILGQKVEFLVSFYNNEISEKSEIFDDQFSVERPDGSNFTLKIRSTKLEDSAMYFCASSEEGTLSSDTQYFGPGTRLTVL.